The 3 T cell receptor beta chains below come from one sample, sequenced in a study of beta chain features in type 1 diabetes. Since all of the isolated RNA was reverse transcribed, expressed TCRB transcripts were what got sequenced. The method was immunoSEQ multiplex PCR; TCRdb's version includes in-frame clones alone and lacks a portion of them. This sample has under 200,000 clones, with around 8% found just once. The sequencing sample was made of central memory CD4+ T cells from blood. The receptors were gathered from a man younger than 35 in good health.

In this sample, this clone turned up a few times. The chain couples TRBV5-4 to TRBJ1-1; D is undetermined. In germline, CDR1 is SGHNT, CDR2 YYREEE (reference sequence). The germline V and J ends were trimmed by 0 bases and 5 bases, with 11 bases remaining between them. The CDR3 runs to 14 residues. CDR3 sequence reads: CASSLGLVETEAFF. The CDR3 nucleotides are TGTGCCAGCAGCTTGGGACTCGTGGAAACTGAAGCTTTCTTT.

The chain combines TRBV28 with TRBJ2-2; 10 bases align to TRBD1. The germline V gene has CDR1 MDHEN and CDR2 SYDVKM. The CDR3 contains 18 residues. V lost 6 bases and J lost 2; bases outside the gene matches: 12. As DNA, the CDR3 is TGTGCCAGCAGCCAGGACAGGGGGTGGGAACTAAACACCGGGGAGCTGTTTTTT. Protein: CASSQDRGWELNTGELFF. Combining the CDR3 with reference TRBV28 and TRBJ2-2 gives the whole variable domain DVKVTQSSRYLVKRTGEKVFLECVQDMDHENMFWYRQDPGLGLRLIYFSYDVKMKEKGDIPEGYSVSREKKERFSLILESASTNQTSMYLCASSQDRGWELNTGELFFGEGSRLTVL.

The chain joins TRBV2 to TRBJ1-5; D might be TRBD1 (5 bases). Trimming removed 0 bases from V and 1 base from J, with 13 bases in between. Germline V gives CDR1 SNHLY, CDR2 FYNNEI. This CDR3 is 17 amino acids long. The CDR3 DNA reads as TGTGCCAGCAGTGAAGCGCTAACGGGGGACAGCAATCAGCCCCAGCATTTT. Encoded protein: CASSEALTGDSNQPQHF.